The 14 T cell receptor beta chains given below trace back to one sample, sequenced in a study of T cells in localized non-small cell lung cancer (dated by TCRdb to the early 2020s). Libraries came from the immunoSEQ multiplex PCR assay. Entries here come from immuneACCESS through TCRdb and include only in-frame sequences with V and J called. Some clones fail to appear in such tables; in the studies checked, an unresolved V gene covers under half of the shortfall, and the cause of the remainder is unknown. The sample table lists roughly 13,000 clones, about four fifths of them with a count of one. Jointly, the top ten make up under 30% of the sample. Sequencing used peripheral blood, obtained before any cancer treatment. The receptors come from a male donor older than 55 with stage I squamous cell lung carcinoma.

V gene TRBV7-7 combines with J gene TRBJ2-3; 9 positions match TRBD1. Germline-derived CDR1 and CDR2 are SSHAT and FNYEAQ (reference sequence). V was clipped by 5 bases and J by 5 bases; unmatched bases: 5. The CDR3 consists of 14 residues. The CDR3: CASSQGTGLDTQYF. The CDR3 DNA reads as TGTGCCAGCAGCCAAGGGACAGGGCTAGATACGCAGTATTTT. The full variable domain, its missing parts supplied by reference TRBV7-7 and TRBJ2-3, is GAGVSQSPRYKVTKRGQDVTLRCDPISSHATLYWYQQALGQGPEFLTYFNYEAQPDKSGLPSDRFSAERPEGSISTLTIQRTEQRDSAMYRCASSQGTGLDTQYFGPGTRLTVL.

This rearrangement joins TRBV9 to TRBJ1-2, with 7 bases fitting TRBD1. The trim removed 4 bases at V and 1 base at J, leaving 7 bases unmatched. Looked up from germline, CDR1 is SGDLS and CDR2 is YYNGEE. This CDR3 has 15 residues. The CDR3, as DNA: TGTGCCAGCAGCCCCTGGGACAGTGATAACTATGGCTACACCTTC. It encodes CASSPWDSDNYGYTF.

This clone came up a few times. The CDR3 DNA is TGTGCCAGCAGTGACGGAGGGAGGCAGCCCCAGCATTTT. The encoded protein is CASSDGGRQPQHF. The V call is TRBV6-4, the J call TRBJ1-5, with D unclear. CDR1 MRHNA and CDR2 SNTAGT come from the germline V gene. V was trimmed by 2 bases and J by 7 bases, leaving 9 bases between them. The CDR3 contains 13 residues.

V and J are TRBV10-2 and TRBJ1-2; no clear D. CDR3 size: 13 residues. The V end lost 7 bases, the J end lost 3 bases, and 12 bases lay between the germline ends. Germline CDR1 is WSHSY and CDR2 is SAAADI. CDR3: CASIGRDDYGYTF. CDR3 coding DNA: TGCGCCAGCATAGGGAGGGATGACTATGGCTACACCTTC.

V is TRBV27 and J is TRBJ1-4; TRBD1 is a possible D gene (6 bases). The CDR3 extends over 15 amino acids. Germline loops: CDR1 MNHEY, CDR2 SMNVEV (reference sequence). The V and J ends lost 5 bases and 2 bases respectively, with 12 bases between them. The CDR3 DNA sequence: TGTGCCAGCAGTCAAAGGGGGGGTACTAATGAAAAACTGTTTTTT. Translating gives CASSQRGGTNEKLFF.

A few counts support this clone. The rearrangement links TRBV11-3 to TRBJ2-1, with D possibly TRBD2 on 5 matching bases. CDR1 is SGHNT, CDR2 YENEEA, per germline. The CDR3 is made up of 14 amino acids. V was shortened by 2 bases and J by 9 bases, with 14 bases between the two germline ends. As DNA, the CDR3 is TGTGCCAGCAGCTTACAATCGAGCGCGGGTGAGCAGTTCTTC. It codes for CASSLQSSAGEQFF.

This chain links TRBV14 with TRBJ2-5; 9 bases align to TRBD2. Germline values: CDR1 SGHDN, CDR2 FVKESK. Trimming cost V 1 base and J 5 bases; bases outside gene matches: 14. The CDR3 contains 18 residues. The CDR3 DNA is TGTGCCAGCAGCCAAGCACAGTGGAGGGTAGCGGGAGTTGAGACCCAGTACTTC. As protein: CASSQAQWRVAGVETQYF.

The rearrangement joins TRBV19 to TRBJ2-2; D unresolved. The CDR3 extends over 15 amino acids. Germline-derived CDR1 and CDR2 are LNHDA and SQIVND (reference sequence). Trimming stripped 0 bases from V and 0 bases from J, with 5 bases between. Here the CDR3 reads CASSIDLANTGELFF. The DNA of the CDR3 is TGTGCCAGTAGTATAGACCTAGCGAACACCGGGGAGCTGTTTTTT.

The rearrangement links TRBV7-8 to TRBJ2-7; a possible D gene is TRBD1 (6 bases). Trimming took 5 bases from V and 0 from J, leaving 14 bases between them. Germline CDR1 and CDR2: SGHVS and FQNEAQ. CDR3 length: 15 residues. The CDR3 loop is CASSPHWTASYEQYF. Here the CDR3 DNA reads TGTGCCAGCAGCCCACACTGGACAGCCTCCTACGAGCAGTACTTC.

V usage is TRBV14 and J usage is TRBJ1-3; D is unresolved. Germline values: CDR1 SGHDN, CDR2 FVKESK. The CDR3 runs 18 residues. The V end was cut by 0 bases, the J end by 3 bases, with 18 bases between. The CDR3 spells CASSQEVGPRTVGNTIYF. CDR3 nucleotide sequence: TGTGCCAGCAGCCAAGAAGTTGGACCGAGAACGGTTGGAAACACCATATATTTT.

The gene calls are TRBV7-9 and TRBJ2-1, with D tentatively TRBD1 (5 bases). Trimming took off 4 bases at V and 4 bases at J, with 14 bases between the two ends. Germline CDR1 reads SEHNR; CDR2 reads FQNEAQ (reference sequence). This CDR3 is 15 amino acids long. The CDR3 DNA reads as TGTGCCAGCAGCTATACAGGTGGGGAATACAATGAGCAGTTCTTC. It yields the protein CASSYTGGEYNEQFF. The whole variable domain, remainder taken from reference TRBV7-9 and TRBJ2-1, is DTGVSQNPRHKITKRGQNVTFRCDPISEHNRLYWYRQTLGQGPEFLTYFQNEAQLEKSRLLSDRFSAERPKGSFSTLEIQRTEQGDSAMYLCASSYTGGEYNEQFFGPGTRLTVL.

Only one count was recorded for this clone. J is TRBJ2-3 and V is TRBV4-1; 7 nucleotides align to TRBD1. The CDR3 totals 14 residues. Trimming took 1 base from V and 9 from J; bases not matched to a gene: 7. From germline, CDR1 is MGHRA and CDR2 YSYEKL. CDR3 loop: CASSQGIQGPTQYF. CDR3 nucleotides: TGCGCCAGCAGCCAAGGGATACAGGGGCCGACGCAGTATTTT.

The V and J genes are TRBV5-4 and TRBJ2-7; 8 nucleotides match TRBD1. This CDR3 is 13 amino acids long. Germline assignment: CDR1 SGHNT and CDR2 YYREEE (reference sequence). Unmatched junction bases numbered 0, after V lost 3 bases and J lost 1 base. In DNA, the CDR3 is TGTGCCAGCAGCTGGGACAGGTCCTACGAGCAGTACTTC. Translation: CASSWDRSYEQYF.

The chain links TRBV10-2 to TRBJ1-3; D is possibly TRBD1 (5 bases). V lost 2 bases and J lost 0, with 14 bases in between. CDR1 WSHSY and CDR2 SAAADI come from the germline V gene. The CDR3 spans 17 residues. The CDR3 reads CASSENAMGLSGNTIYF. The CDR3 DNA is TGCGCCAGCAGTGAGAACGCCATGGGGCTCTCTGGAAACACCATATATTTT.